This section outlines one T cell receptor beta chain sequence together with its context. The sample belongs to a study of blood T cell repertoires in COVID-19. Study at large: The United States, Italy and Spain supplied acute and convalescent COVID-19 samples. T cells, B-cell-depleted T cells, or PBMCs provided the cDNA or gDNA that served as material.

V dropped 5 bases and J dropped 6; count of bases not matched to a gene: 18. Per germline, CDR1 SGHRS and CDR2 YFSETQ. The CDR3 spans 17 residues. Original methodology: Amplification with reference gene primers provided the estimates of nucleated cell counts. Assay: immunoSEQ multiplex PCR; the TCRdb copy retains only in-frame clones and omits some. That table gives V, J and clone size, and the DNA gave D and trimming. In the table there are 45,000 to 55,000 clones, 80% to 90% of which are singletons. The chain combines TRBV5-1 with TRBJ1-1; the match to TRBD1 covers 8 bases. The sequence derives from an elderly man with acute or convalescent COVID-19. Sequences were obtained from peripheral blood. This CDR3 is CASRSRAGGNSEAEAFF. The CDR3, as DNA: TGCGCCAGCAGGTCTCGGGCAGGGGGCAACAGTGAGGCTGAAGCTTTCTTT. Drawing the rest from reference TRBV5-1 and TRBJ1-1, the complete variable domain is KAGVTQTPRYLIKTRGQQVTLSCSPISGHRSVSWYQQTPGQGLQFLFEYFSETQRNKGNFPGRFSGRQFSNSRSEMNVSTLELGDSALYLCASRSRAGGNSEAEAFFGQGTRLTVV.